Detailed here is one TCR beta chain. Its antigen target is currently unknown. No base quality information exists; no much larger clone differs at one position. Library prep was done by 5' RACE. For sequencing, an Illumina HiSeq 2500 was employed. The second PCR ran for about 6 to 12 cycles and used a J-beta primer mix along with a sample-barcoded 5' primer. A template-switch 5' adaptor carrying 12 random nucleotides introduced a unique molecular identifier onto each TCR beta cDNA molecule. Each sample yielded at least 3 million CDR3-containing paired-end reads. First-strand cDNA synthesis was performed from all RNA using the Mint cDNA synthesis kit, with priming by a TRBC-specific oligonucleotide. Following uracil-DNA glycosylase treatment, a first 18-cycle PCR with universal primers M1SS and BC2_uni_R was performed on all cDNA. The paper's processing steps were these. For normalization, 1 million high-quality reads were randomly selected from each sample, with every read carrying a distinct molecular identifier. Instead of being binned into consensus sequences, reads with shared molecular identifiers were discarded. MiTCR, run with a Q25 quality threshold and the strictest error-elimination algorithm, handled CDR3 identification, clonotype clustering and error correction. A nonparametric unseen species model with Euler transformation was used to estimate a lower bound on total TCR beta diversity. TCRdb ran its own pipeline on the public reads, namely fastp trimming at Q25 and MiXCR clone calling, and kept in-frame beta chains. Rows with one shared CDR3 protein collapse into an entry with the most common genes and DNA. The V and J calls, along with clone size, are taken from TCRdb and not from the paper's own processing. The sample table lists under 800,000 distinct CDR3 sequences, around 40% of them with a count of one. The ten largest make up 20% to 25% of the sample.

Systemically healthy Caucasian individuals from Russia, around 38 in total and aged roughly 6 to 100 years, were included as donors. Around 10 milliliters of peripheral blood were collected from each donor into EDTA-treated Vacutainer tubes. Ficoll-Paque density-gradient centrifugation was used to isolate PBMCs, with at least 6 million per sample. Total RNA was extracted from PBMCs with Trizol reagent, with at least 5.5 micrograms obtained per sample. The percentages of naive CD45RAhigh/CD27high T cells were determined by flow cytometry on a PBMC aliquot from every donor. CDR1 and CDR2 were assigned from the germline V gene (reference sequence) as LGHDT and YNNKEL. Here V drops 0 bases and J drops 4 bases, and the junction holds 9 bases not matched to any gene. The CDR3 runs 17 residues from the cysteine to the phenylalanine. Only the CDR3 part of the read is kept: 51 bases, read in frame from the first base.

This specimen belongs to a study of blood T cells in healthy people across ages (dated by TCRdb to the mid-2010s). In terms of the full investigation: Template switching captured roughly one uniquely barcoded TCR beta cDNA molecule per two T cells in model experiments. The study measured age-related changes in TCR beta repertoire diversity using deep sequencing normalized with unique cDNA molecular identifiers. The donors were split into four age groups: young (average 16 years), middle-aged (roughly 39), aged (approximately 60) and long-lived (about 74). Donors of different ages were randomly distributed across sequencing lanes to avoid experimental bias. The study analyzed two additional independent replicas of 1 million unique cDNA reads from the same blood draw for two donors, one aged 18 to 29 and one aged 80 or older.

The investigation overall reported the following: As age increased, observed TCR beta diversity per million T cells dropped in a roughly linear way, and a significant reduction was already evident by age around 41. Estimates of total diversity based on one million sequenced T cells were considered lower bounds and underestimates. A strong correlation was found between observed TCR beta diversity and the percentage of naive T cells measured by flow cytometry. The long-lived group showed more naive CD4+ T cells, fewer expanded clones and increased TCR diversity than the aged group, suggesting age selection. Donor CMV infection status was unknown, potentially confounding age-related changes in expanded clonotypes. Because profiling used bulk unsorted PBMCs, naive and antigen-experienced compartments could not be compared conclusively.

Sequencing was performed on blood. The TCR comes from a woman aged 55-69 years in good health. The chain is assembled from TRBV3-1 and TRBJ2-1; the junction holds 7 bases that match TRBD2. The CDR3 corresponds to CASSQESGGSSYNEQFF. The sequenced DNA is TGTGCCAGCAGCCAAGAGAGTGGCGGGAGTTCATACAATGAGCAGTTCTTC.